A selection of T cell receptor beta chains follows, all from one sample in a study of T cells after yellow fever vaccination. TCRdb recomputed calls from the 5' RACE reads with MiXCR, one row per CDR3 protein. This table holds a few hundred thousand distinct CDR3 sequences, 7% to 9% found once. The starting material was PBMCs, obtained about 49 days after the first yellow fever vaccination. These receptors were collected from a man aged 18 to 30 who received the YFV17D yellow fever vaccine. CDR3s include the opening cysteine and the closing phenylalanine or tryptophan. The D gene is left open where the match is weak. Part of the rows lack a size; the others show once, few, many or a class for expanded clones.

CSAHRGVLTGELFF	TGCAGTGCTCATCGAGGGGTCCTCACCGGGGAGCTGTTTTTT	TRBV20-1	TRBJ2-2	.	.
CASSQDVGIKTQYF	TGCGCCAGCAGCCAAGACGTGGGAATAAAGACCCAGTACTTC	TRBV4-3	TRBJ2-5	.	.
CASSLRDWGPYEQYF	TGCGCCAGCAGCTTGAGGGACTGGGGCCCCTACGAGCAGTACTTC	TRBV5-1	TRBJ2-7	many	.
CSARDPKDTGELFF	TGCAGTGCTAGAGATCCCAAGGACACCGGGGAGCTGTTTTTT	TRBV20-1	TRBJ2-2	.	.
CASSWLRGADTQYF	TGTGCCAGCAGCTGGTTGCGGGGGGCGGATACGCAGTATTTT	TRBV7-9	TRBJ2-3	few	TRBD2
CSVTPRGGNRGEQFF	TGCAGCGTGACACCCCGGGGGGGGAACAGGGGTGAGCAGTTCTTC	TRBV29-1	TRBJ2-1	.	.
CASTQTTTEPNTGELFF	TGTGCCAGCACCCAAACTACGACAGAGCCTAACACCGGGGAGCTGTTTTTT	TRBV3-1	TRBJ2-2	once	.
CASRPGQGRGYGYTF	TGTGCCAGCAGACCCGGACAGGGCCGAGGCTATGGCTACACCTTC	TRBV12-3/TRBV12-4	TRBJ1-2	few	TRBD1
CASSLGTSGWRETQYF	TGTGCCAGCAGCCTCGGGACTAGCGGGTGGAGGGAGACCCAGTACTTC	TRBV7-2	TRBJ2-5	few	TRBD2
CASSPLDREDTIYF	TGTGCCAGCAGCCCCCTAGACAGGGAGGACACCATATATTTT	TRBV5-6	TRBJ1-3	few	TRBD1
CASSSGLAGGYGDTQYF	TGTGCCAGCAGCTCGGGACTAGCGGGGGGATACGGGGATACGCAGTATTTT	TRBV7-9	TRBJ2-3	few	TRBD2
CASSVATGEADTQYF	TGTGCCAGCAGCGTAGCAACAGGGGAGGCAGATACGCAGTATTTT	TRBV9	TRBJ2-3	many	.
CSARGQGARTGELFF	TGCAGTGCTCGGGGACAGGGGGCGCGAACCGGGGAGCTGTTTTTT	TRBV20-1	TRBJ2-2	.	TRBD1
CASSELGRVGTDTQYF	TGTGCCAGCAGTGAATTAGGGCGGGTTGGCACAGATACGCAGTATTTT	TRBV25-1	TRBJ2-3	few	.
CASSATGGETEAFF	TGTGCCAGCAGCGCAACAGGGGGGGAGACTGAAGCTTTCTTT	TRBV7-6	TRBJ1-1	.	TRBD1
CASSRPEGLQFF	TGTGCCAGCAGCCGGCCCGAGGGGCTACAGTTCTTC	TRBV5-6	TRBJ2-1	.	.
CASSLRGSYNYGYTF	TGTGCCAGCAGCCTCCGAGGCTCCTATAACTATGGCTACACCTTC	TRBV3-1	TRBJ1-2	few	.
CASNRLGYEQYF	TGTGCCAGCAACCGACTAGGGTACGAGCAGTACTTC	TRBV7-8	TRBJ2-7	.	.
CSVPQGLNNQPQHF	TGCAGTGTTCCACAGGGTCTGAACAATCAGCCCCAGCATTTT	TRBV20-1	TRBJ1-5	.	.
CATPGQGANTGELFF	TGTGCCACCCCAGGACAGGGAGCGAACACCGGGGAGCTGTTTTTT	TRBV28	TRBJ2-2	many	TRBD1
CASSPSRTAATNEKLFF	TGTGCCAGCAGTCCCAGCCGGACGGCGGCAACTAATGAAAAACTGTTTTTT	TRBV6-1	TRBJ1-4	.	.
CASSTGEQFF	TGTGCCAGCAGCACGGGTGAGCAGTTCTTC	TRBV2	TRBJ2-1	few	.
CASSLGTGALNTEAFF	TGCGCCAGCAGCCTAGGGACAGGGGCCCTGAACACTGAAGCTTTCTTT	TRBV5-1	TRBJ1-1	few	TRBD1
CASSAGPWEQYF	TGTGCCAGTAGTGCGGGACCCTGGGAGCAGTACTTC	TRBV19	TRBJ2-7	few	.
CASSFSRAGLGYGYTF	TGTGCCAGCAGTTTCTCGAGGGCGGGGTTGGGCTATGGCTACACCTTC	TRBV27	TRBJ1-2	few	.
CASSPGTANQETQYF	TGCGCCAGCAGCCCCGGGACAGCGAACCAAGAGACCCAGTACTTC	TRBV5-1	TRBJ2-5	.	TRBD1